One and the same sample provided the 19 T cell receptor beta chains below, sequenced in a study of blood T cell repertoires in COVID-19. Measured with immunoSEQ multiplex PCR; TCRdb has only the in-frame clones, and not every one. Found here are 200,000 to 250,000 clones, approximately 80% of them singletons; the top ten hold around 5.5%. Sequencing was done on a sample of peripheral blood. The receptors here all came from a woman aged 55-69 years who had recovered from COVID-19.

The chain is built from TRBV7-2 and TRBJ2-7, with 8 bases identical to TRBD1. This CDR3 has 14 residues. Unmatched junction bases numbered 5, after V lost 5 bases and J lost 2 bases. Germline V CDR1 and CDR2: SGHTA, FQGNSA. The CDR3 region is CASSQRTGPYEQYF. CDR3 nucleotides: TGTGCCAGCAGCCAAAGGACAGGGCCCTACGAGCAGTACTTC.

In DNA form, the CDR3 reads TGTGCCAGCAGCCGGTTTTCGTTTCGCGGTGGCTACACCTTC. Protein: CASSRFSFRGGYTF. This chain links TRBV3-1 (or the pseudogene TRBV3-2) with TRBJ1-2; D is uncertain. This CDR3 is 14 amino acids long. V was clipped by 4 bases and J by 7 bases, with 16 bases between them. Germline CDR1 and CDR2: LGHDT and YNNKEL (reference sequence).

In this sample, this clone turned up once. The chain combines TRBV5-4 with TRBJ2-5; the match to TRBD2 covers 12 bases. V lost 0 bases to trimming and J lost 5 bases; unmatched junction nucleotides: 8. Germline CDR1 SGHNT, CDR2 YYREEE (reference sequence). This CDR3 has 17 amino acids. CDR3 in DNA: TGTGCCAGCAGCTTGGACCTAGCGGGGGGGGCGGATGAGACCCAGTACTTC. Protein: CASSLDLAGGADETQYF.

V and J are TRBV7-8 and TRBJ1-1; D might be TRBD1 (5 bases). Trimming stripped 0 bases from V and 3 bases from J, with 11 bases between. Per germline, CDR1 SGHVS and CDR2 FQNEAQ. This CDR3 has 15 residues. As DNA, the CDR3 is TGTGCCAGCAGCTTAGCGGGAGGGGCCGACACTGAAGCTTTCTTT. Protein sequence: CASSLAGGADTEAFF.

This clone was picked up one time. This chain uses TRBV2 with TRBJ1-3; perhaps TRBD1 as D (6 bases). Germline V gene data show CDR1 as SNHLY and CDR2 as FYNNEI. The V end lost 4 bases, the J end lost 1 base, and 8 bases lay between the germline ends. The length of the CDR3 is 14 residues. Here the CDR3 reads CASSVTGSGNTIYF. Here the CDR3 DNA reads TGTGCCAGCAGTGTCACAGGGTCTGGAAACACCATATATTTT.

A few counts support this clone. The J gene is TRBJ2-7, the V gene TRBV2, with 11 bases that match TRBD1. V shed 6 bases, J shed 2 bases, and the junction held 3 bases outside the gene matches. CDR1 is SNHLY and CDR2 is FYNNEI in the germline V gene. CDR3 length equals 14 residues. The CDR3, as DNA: TGTGCCAGCAGACCGGGACAGGGGGCCTACGAGCAGTACTTC. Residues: CASRPGQGAYEQYF.

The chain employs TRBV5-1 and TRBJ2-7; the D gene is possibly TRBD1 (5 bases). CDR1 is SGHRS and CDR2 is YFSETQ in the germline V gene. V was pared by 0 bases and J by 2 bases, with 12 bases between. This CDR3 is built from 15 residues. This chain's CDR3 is CASSLGQWGTYEQYF. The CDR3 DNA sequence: TGCGCCAGCAGCTTGGGACAGTGGGGCACCTACGAGCAGTACTTC.

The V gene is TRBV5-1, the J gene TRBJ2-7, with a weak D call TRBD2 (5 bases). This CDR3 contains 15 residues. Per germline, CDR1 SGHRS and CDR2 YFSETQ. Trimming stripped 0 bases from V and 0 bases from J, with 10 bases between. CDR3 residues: CASSLAGGGSYEQYF. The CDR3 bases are TGCGCCAGCAGCTTGGCCGGAGGCGGCTCCTACGAGCAGTACTTC. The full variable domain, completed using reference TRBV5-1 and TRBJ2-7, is KAGVTQTPRYLIKTRGQQVTLSCSPISGHRSVSWYQQTPGQGLQFLFEYFSETQRNKGNFPGRFSGRQFSNSRSEMNVSTLELGDSALYLCASSLAGGGSYEQYFGPGTRLTVT.

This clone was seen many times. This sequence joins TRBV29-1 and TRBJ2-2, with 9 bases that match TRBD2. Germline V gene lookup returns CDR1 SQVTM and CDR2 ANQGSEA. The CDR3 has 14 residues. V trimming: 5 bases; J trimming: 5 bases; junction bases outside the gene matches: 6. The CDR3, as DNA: TGCAGCGTTAGGCGGGGGGGCCTAACCGGGGAGCTGTTTTTT. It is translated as CSVRRGGLTGELFF.

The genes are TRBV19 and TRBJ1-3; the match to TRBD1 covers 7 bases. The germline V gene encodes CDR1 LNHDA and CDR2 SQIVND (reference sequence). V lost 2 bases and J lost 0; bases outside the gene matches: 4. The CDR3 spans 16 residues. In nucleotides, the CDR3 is TGTGCCAGTAGTATATCGGGGACAGCCTCTGGAAACACCATATATTTT. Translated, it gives CASSISGTASGNTIYF.

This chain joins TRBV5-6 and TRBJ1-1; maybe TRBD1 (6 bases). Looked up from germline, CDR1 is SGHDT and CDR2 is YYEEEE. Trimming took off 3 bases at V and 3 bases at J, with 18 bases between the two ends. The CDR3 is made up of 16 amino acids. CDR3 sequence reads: CASSSYPGTLYTEAFF. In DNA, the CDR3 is TGTGCCAGCAGCTCATATCCCGGGACACTGTACACTGAAGCTTTCTTT.

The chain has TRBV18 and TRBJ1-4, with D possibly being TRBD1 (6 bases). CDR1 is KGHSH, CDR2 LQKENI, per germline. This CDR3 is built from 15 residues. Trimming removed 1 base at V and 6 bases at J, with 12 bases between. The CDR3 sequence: CASSPLGGVDEKLFF. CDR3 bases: TGTGCCAGCTCACCACTAGGGGGTGTGGATGAAAAACTGTTTTTT.

The chain's CDR3 is CASSLDRAPNEQFF. The CDR3 region has the DNA TGTGCCAGCAGCTTGGACAGGGCCCCGAATGAGCAGTTCTTC. The rearrangement joins TRBV7-2 to TRBJ2-1, with 8 bases fitting TRBD1. Germline V gives CDR1 SGHTA, CDR2 FQGNSA. V shed 3 bases and J 7 bases; nucleotides not matched to a gene: 5. CDR3 length: 14 amino acids.

The CDR3: CASSSGTGGGNEKLFF. The CDR3 DNA reads as TGTGCCAGCAGCTCCGGGACAGGGGGGGGAAATGAAAAACTGTTTTTT. The genes are TRBV7-6 and TRBJ1-4; 11 positions agree with TRBD1. The V segment lost 4 bases and the J segment 5 bases; nucleotides outside the gene matches: 6. Germline CDR1 is SGHVS and CDR2 is FNYEAQ. The CDR3 is 16 residues long.

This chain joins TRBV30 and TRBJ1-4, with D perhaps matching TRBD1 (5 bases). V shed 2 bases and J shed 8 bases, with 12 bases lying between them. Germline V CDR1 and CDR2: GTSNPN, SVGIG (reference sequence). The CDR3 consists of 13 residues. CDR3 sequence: CAWSRQEGEKLFF. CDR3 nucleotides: TGTGCCTGGAGTCGGCAGGAGGGGGAAAAACTGTTTTTT.

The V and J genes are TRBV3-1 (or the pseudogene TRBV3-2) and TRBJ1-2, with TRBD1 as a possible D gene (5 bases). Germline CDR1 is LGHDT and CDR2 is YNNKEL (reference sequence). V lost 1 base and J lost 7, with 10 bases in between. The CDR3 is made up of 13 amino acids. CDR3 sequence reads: CASSQVVGGGYTF. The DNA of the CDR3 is TGTGCCAGCAGCCAAGTAGTGGGGGGTGGCTACACCTTC.

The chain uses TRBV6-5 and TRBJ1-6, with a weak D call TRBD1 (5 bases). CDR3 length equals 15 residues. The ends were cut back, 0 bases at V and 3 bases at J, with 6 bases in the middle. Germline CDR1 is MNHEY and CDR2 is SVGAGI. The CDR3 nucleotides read TGTGCCAGCAGTTACTCGGACATCTATAATTCACCCCTCCACTTT. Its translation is CASSYSDIYNSPLHF.

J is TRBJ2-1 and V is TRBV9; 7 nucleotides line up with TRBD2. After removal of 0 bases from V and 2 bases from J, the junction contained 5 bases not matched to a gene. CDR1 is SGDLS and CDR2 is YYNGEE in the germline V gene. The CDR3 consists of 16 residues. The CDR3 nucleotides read TGTGCCAGCAGCGTAGAGAGGAGCGGGGCCTACAATGAGCAGTTCTTC. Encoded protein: CASSVERSGAYNEQFF.

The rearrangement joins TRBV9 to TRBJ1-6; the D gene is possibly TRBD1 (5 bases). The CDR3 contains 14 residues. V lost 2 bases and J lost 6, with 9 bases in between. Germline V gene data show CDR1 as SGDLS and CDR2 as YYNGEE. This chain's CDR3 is CASSVDSINSPLHF. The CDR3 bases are TGTGCCAGCAGCGTCGACAGTATTAATTCACCCCTCCACTTT.